This TCR beta chain was captured in a study of human T cells and chemical hapten exposure. Between the trimmed V and J ends, which lost 6 bases and 0 bases, there was a span of 15 bases. Germline CDR1 reads MDHEN; CDR2 reads SYDVKM. The CDR3 has 15 amino acids. Total RNA extraction was carried out from unfractionated whole blood. TCRdb re-called the 5' RACE reads with MiXCR, one entry per CDR3 protein. The table has under 150,000 distinct CDR3 sequences, around 20% seen once. The receptor was derived from a human donor in good health. This chain connects TRBV28 to TRBJ2-7; D is perhaps TRBD2 (5 bases). CDR3 residues: CASSESGSRSYEQYF. CDR3 DNA: TGTGCCAGCAGCGAGAGCGGCTCCCGCTCCTACGAGCAGTACTTC.